A selection of T cell receptor beta chains follows, all from one sample in a study of T cell responses to AZD1222 COVID-19 vaccine. Measured with immunoSEQ multiplex PCR; TCRdb has only the in-frame clones, and not every one. This sample has approximately 100,000 clones, with 70% to 90% found just once. The material sequenced was peripheral blood, taken on day 0 of MenACWY control vaccination. These receptors were obtained from an adult in good health. Each CDR3 is given with its conserved first and last residue. D genes are given only for firm matches. For some rows the clone size is stated as once, few or many, or as a class when expanded; others skip it.

>TRBJ2-3|.|15|.|TRBV6-5
CASRKEWGVTDTQYF
TGTGCCAGCAGAAAGGAGTGGGGGGTCACAGATACGCAGTATTTT
>TRBJ2-3|TRBD2|17|.|TRBV28
CASSLTPTGGNTDTQYF
TGTGCCAGCAGTTTAACCCCGACGGGGGGTAACACAGATACGCAGTATTTT
>TRBJ1-6|.|14|.|TRBV4-1
CASSQERRDSPLHF
TGCGCCAGCAGCCAAGAACGAAGGGACTCACCCCTCCACTTT
>TRBJ1-2|.|14|.|TRBV7-2
CASSNNRVLYGYTF
TGTGCCAGCAGCAACAACAGGGTCCTCTATGGCTACACCTTC
>TRBJ1-1|TRBD1|14|.|TRBV10-3
CAINDRGGNTEAFF
TGTGCCATCAACGACAGGGGTGGAAACACTGAAGCTTTCTTT
>TRBJ2-1|.|18|.|TRBV7-3
CASSLQSGSAYSYNEQFF
TGTGCCAGCAGCTTACAGAGCGGTAGCGCCTACTCCTACAATGAGCAGTTCTTC
>TRBJ2-2|.|13|.|TRBV5-8
CASRTRDTGELFF
TGTGCCAGCAGGACCAGAGACACCGGGGAGCTGTTTTTT
>TRBJ2-7|TRBD2|15|.|TRBV7-2
CASSSGGSGSVAQYF
TGTGCCAGCAGCTCGGGAGGTAGCGGGAGTGTAGCGCAGTACTTC
>TRBJ2-7|.|12|.|TRBV28
CASRAQAYEQYF
TGTGCCAGCAGGGCCCAAGCCTACGAGCAGTACTTC
>TRBJ2-7|TRBD2|14|.|TRBV28
CASTPGGRLGEQYF
TGTGCCAGCACCCCGGGAGGGAGGTTAGGCGAGCAGTACTTC
>TRBJ2-1|.|15|.|TRBV7-3
CASSLTRGVYNEQFF
TGTGCCAGCAGCTTAACCAGGGGGGTATACAATGAGCAGTTCTTC
>TRBJ1-3|.|12|.|TRBV25-1
CASMSSGNTIYF
TGTGCCAGCATGAGCTCTGGAAACACCATATATTTT
>TRBJ1-1|.|12|.|TRBV7-2
CASSQNRVEAFF
TGTGCCAGCAGCCAAAACAGAGTTGAAGCTTTCTTT
>TRBJ2-4|TRBD1|15|once|TRBV18
CASSPGTGGRNIQYF
TGTGCCAGCTCACCGGGGACAGGGGGAAGAAACATTCAGTACTTC
>TRBJ2-7|TRBD2|16|.|TRBV4-1
CASSQEASGGGYEQYF
TGCGCCAGCAGCCAAGAGGCTAGCGGGGGTGGTTACGAGCAGTACTTC
>TRBJ1-1|.|16|.|TRBV6-5
CASSYSASHLNTEAFF
TGTGCCAGCAGTTACAGTGCGAGCCATTTGAACACTGAAGCTTTCTTT